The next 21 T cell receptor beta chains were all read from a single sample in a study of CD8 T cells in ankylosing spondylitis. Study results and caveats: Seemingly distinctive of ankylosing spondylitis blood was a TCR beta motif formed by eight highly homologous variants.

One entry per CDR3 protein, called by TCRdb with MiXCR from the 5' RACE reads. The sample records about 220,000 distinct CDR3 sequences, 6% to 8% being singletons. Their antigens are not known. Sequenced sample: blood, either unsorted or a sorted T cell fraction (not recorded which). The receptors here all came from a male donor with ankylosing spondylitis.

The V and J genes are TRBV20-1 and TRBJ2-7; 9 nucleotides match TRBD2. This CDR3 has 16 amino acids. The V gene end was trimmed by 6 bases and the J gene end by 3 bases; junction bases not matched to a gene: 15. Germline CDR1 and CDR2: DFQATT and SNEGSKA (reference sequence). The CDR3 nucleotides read TGCAGTGCCCGGGCGACTAGCGGAGCCCTGCTCTACGAGCAGTACTTC. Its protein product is CSARATSGALLYEQYF.

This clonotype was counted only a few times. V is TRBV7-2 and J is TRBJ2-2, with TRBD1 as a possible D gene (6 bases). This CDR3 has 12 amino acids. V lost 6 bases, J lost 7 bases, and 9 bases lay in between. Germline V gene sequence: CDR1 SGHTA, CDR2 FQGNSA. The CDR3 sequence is CASSTGHGELFF. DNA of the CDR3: TGTGCCAGCAGTACAGGGCACGGGGAGCTGTTTTTT.

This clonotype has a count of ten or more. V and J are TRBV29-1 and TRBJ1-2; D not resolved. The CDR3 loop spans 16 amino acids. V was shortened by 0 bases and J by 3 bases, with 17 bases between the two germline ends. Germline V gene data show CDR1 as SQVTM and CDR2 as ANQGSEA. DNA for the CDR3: TGCAGCGTTGAAGATGATCGGGCCCAATTGTACTATGGCTACACCTTC. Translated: CSVEDDRAQLYYGYTF.

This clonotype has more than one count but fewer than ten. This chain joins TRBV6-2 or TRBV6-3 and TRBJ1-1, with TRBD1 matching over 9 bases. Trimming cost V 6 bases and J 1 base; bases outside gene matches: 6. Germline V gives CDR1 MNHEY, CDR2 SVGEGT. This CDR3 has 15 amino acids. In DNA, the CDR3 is TGTGCCAGCAGCCCGGACAGGGGACAGAACACTGAAGCTTTCTTT. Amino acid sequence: CASSPDRGQNTEAFF.

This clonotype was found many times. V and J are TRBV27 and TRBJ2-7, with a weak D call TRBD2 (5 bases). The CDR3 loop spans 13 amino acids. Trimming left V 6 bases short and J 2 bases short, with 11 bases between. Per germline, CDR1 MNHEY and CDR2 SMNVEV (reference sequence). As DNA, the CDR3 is TGTGCCAGCAGCCCCGGACTCACCTACGAGCAGTACTTC. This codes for CASSPGLTYEQYF.

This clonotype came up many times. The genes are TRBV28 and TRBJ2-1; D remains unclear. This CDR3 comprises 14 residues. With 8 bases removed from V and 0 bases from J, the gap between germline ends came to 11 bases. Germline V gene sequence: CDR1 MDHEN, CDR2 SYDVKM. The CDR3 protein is CASSDSRSYNEQFF. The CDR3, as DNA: TGTGCCAGCTCCGACTCACGCTCCTACAATGAGCAGTTCTTC.

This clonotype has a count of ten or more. The CDR3 DNA follows: TGTGCCAGCACGGGGGTGGGCGGGGAGCTGTTTTTT. Translated: CASTGVGGELFF. The chain employs TRBV6-5 and TRBJ2-2; D possibly corresponds to TRBD2 (6 bases). V was pared by 7 bases and J by 7 bases, with 10 bases between. The germline V gene encodes CDR1 MNHEY and CDR2 SVGAGI. The CDR3 loop spans 12 amino acids.

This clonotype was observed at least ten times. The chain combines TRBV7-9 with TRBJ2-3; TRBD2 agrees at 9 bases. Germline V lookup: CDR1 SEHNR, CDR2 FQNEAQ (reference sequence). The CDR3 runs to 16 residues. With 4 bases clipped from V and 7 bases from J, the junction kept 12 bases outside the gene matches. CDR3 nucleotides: TGTGCCAGCAGCTCCCTTGGCGGGGGGGAAGAGTATACGCAGTATTTT. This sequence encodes CASSSLGGGEEYTQYF.

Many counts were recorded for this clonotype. The CDR3 region is CASSLGAGVPNTGELFF. The CDR3, as DNA: TGTGCCAGCAGCTTAGGGGCCGGCGTCCCTAACACCGGGGAGCTGTTTTTT. The V and J genes are TRBV7-8 and TRBJ2-2; D gene unclear. This CDR3 has 17 residues. The germline V gene encodes CDR1 SGHVS and CDR2 FQNEAQ. Between the trimmed V and J ends, which lost 1 base and 2 bases, there was a span of 14 bases.

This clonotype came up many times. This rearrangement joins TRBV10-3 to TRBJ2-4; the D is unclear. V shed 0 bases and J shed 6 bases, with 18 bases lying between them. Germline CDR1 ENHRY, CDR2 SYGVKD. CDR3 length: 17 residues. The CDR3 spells CAISESLFTQSVNIQYF. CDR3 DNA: TGTGCCATCAGTGAGTCTCTCTTCACTCAGTCCGTAAACATTCAGTACTTC.

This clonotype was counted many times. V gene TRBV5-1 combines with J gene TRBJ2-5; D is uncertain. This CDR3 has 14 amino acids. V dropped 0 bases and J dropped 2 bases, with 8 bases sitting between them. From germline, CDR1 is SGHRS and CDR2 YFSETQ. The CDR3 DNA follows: TGCGCCAGCAGCTTGGAGGGTATACAAGAGACCCAGTACTTC. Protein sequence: CASSLEGIQETQYF.

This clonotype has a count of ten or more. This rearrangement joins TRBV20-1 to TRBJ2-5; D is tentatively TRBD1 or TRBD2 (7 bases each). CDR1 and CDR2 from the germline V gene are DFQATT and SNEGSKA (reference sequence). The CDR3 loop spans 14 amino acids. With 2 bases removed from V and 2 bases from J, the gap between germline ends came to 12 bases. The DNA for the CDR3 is TGCAGTGCTAGAACAGGGGAGGGGCAAGAGACCCAGTACTTC. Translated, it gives CSARTGEGQETQYF.

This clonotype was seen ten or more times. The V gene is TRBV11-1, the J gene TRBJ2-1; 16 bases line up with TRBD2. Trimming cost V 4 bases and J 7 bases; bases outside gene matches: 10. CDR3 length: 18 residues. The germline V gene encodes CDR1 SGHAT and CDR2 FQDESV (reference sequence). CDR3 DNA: TGTGCCAGCAGCTCTGGGACTAGCGGGGGGGTTTTATGGAATGAGCAGTTCTTC. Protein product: CASSSGTSGGVLWNEQFF.

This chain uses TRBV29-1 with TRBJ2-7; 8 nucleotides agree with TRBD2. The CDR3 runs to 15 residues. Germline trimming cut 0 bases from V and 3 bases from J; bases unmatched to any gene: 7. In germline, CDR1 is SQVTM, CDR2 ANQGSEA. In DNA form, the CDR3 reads TGCAGCGTTGAAGATGGTTCACTAGCGGACTACGAGCAGTACTTC. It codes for CSVEDGSLADYEQYF.

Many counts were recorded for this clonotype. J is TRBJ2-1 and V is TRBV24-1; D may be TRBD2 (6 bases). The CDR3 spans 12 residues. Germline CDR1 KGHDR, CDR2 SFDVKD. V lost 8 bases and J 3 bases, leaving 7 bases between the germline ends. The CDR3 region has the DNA TGTGCCACCAAGGGAGGCTACAATGAGCAGTTCTTC. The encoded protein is CATKGGYNEQFF.

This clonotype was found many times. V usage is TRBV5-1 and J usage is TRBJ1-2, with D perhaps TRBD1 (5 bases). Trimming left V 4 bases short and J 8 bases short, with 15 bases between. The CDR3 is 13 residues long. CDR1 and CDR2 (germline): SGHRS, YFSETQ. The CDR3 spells CASSPGADEGYTF. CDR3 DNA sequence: TGCGCCAGCAGCCCCGGGGCTGACGAGGGCTACACCTTC.

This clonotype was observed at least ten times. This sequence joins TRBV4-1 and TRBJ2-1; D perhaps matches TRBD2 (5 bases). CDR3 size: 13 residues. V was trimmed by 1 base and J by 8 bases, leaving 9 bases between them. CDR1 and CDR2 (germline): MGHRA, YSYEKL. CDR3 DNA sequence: TGCGCCAGCAGCCAAGTAGGGAGTGATGAGCAGTTCTTC. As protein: CASSQVGSDEQFF.

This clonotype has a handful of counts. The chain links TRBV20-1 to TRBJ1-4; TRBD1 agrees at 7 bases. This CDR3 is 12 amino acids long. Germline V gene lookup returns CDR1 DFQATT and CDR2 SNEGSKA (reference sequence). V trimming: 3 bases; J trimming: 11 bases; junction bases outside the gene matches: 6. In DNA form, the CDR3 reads TGCAGTGCTAGGGGGACAGTCGGGAAACTGTTTTTT. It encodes CSARGTVGKLFF.

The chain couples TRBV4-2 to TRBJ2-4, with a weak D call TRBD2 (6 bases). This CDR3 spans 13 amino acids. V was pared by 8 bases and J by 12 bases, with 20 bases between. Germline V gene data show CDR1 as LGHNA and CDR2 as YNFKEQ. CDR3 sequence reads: CASGSGTLCYQYF. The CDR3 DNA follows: TGTGCCAGCGGCTCCGGGACTCTCTGCTATCAGTACTTC.

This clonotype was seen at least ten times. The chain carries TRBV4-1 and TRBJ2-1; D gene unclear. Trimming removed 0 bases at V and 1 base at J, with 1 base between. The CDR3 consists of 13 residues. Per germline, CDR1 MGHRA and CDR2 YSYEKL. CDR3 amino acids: CASSQDSYNEQFF. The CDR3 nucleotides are TGCGCCAGCAGCCAAGATTCCTACAATGAGCAGTTCTTC.

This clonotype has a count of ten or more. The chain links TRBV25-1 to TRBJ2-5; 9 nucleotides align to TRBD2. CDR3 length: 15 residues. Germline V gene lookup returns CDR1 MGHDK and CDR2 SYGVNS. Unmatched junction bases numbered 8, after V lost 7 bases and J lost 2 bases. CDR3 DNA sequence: TGTGCCAGCATGACTAGCGGATCATCACAAGAGACCCAGTACTTC. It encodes CASMTSGSSQETQYF.